A selection of T cell receptor beta chains follows, all from one sample in a study of blood T cell repertoires in COVID-19. Method: immunoSEQ multiplex PCR; TCRdb's copy keeps in-frame clones and lacks some. The sample lists about 55,000 clones, 88% occurring once. The sample was peripheral blood. These receptors were obtained from a man between 60 and 75 years old with active COVID-19. CDR3s include the opening cysteine and the closing phenylalanine or tryptophan. Each record gives: V gene, D gene, CDR3 length, clone size, J gene, CDR3 protein, CDR3 DNA. D genes are given only for firm matches. Size is omitted from some rows. Given values are once, few, many or a class for expanded clones.

TRBV4-1	NA	14	NA	TRBJ2-5	CASSQATFLETQYF	TGCGCCAGCAGCCAGGCGACTTTCTTGGAGACCCAGTACTTC
TRBV27	TRBD1	16	once	TRBJ2-4	CASSFTTGGGKNIQYF	TGTGCCAGCAGTTTTACGACAGGGGGTGGCAAAAACATTCAGTACTTC
TRBV5-1	NA	15	NA	TRBJ1-1	CASSLTGSGNTEAFF	TGCGCCAGCAGCTTGACAGGGTCGGGGAACACTGAAGCTTTCTTT
TRBV7-7	TRBD1	15	NA	TRBJ1-4	CASSSGGQGKGKLFF	TGTGCCAGCAGCTCAGGGGGGCAGGGGAAGGGTAAACTGTTTTTT
TRBV30	NA	12	once	TRBJ2-7	CAWSVTSYEQYF	TGTGCCTGGAGTGTAACTTCCTACGAGCAGTACTTC
TRBV27	NA	13	NA	TRBJ2-7	CASSLGRSYEQYF	TGTGCCAGCAGTTTAGGGCGTTCCTACGAGCAGTACTTC
TRBV19	NA	14	once	TRBJ2-3	CASEEGASTDTQYF	TGTGCCTCAGAGGAGGGGGCTAGCACAGATACGCAGTATTTT
TRBV29-1	TRBD1	13	NA	TRBJ1-1	CSVQTGVGTEAFF	TGCAGCGTGCAGACAGGGGTGGGAACTGAAGCTTTCTTT
TRBV28	TRBD1	14	few	TRBJ2-1	CASSWGQPRSEQFF	TGTGCCAGCAGCTGGGGACAGCCACGCAGTGAGCAGTTCTTC
TRBV2	NA	12	NA	TRBJ1-2	CASSRDTGGYTF	TGTGCCAGCAGTCGGGACACTGGGGGCTACACCTTC
TRBV7-2	TRBD2	17	NA	TRBJ2-2	CASSSRGLAGYTGELFF	TGTGCCAGCAGCTCGAGAGGACTAGCGGGGTACACCGGGGAGCTGTTTTTT
TRBV15	NA	13	NA	TRBJ1-1	CATSRRTATEAFF	TGTGCCACCAGCAGGCGGACAGCCACTGAAGCTTTCTTT
TRBV10-3	NA	14	NA	TRBJ2-3	CAISESTVTDTQYF	TGTGCCATCAGTGAGTCGACAGTCACAGATACGCAGTATTTT
TRBV10-3	TRBD1	16	NA	TRBJ2-4	CAISATGALAKNIQYF	TGTGCCATCAGTGCCACAGGGGCCCTAGCCAAAAACATTCAGTACTTC
TRBV5-5	TRBD2	16	once	TRBJ2-7	CASGTGGLVPTYEQYF	TGTGCCAGCGGGACGGGCGGACTAGTGCCAACCTACGAGCAGTACTTC
TRBV18	TRBD2	16	NA	TRBJ2-1	CASSPPAGGGFNEQFF	TGTGCCAGCTCACCACCGGCGGGAGGGGGATTCAATGAGCAGTTCTTC
TRBV5-6	NA	11	NA	TRBJ2-3	CASSLDSTQYF	TGTGCCAGCAGCTTGGACTCAACGCAGTATTTT
TRBV15	NA	17	NA	TRBJ1-5	CATSRDLGHNSNQPQHF	TGTGCCACCAGCAGAGATTTAGGACATAATAGCAATCAGCCCCAGCATTTT